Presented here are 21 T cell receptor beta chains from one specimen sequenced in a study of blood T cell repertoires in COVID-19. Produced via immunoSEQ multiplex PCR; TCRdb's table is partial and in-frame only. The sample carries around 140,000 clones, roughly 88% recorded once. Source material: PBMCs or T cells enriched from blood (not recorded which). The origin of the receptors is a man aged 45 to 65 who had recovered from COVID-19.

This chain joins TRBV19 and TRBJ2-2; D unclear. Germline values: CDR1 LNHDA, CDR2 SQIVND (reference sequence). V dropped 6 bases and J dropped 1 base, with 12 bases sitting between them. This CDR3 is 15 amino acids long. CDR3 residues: CASRPRVMNTGELFF. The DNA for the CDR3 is TGTGCCAGTAGACCCCGGGTTATGAACACCGGGGAGCTGTTTTTT.

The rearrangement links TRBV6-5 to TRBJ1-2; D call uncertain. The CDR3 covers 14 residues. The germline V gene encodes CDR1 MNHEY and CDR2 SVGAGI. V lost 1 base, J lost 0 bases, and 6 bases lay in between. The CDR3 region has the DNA TGTGCCAGCAGTTACTTCCCGGCTAACTATGGCTACACCTTC. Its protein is CASSYFPANYGYTF.

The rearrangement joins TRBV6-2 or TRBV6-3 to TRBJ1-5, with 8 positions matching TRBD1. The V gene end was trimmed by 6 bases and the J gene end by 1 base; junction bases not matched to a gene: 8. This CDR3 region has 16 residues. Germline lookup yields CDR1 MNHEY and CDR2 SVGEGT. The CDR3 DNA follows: TGTGCCAGCAGCGCCAGACAGGGGTTGAGCAATCAGCCCCAGCATTTT. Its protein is CASSARQGLSNQPQHF.

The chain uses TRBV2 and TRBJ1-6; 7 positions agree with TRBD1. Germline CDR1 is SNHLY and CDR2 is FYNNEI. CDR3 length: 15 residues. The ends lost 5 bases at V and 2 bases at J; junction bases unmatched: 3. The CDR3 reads CASSSQGAYNSPLHF. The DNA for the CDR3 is TGTGCCAGCAGTTCGCAGGGGGCCTATAATTCACCCCTCCACTTT. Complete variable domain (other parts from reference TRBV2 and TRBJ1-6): EPEVTQTPSHQVTQMGQEVILRCVPISNHLYFYWYRQILGQKVEFLVSFYNNEISEKSEIFDDQFSVERPDGSNFTLKIRSTKLEDSAMYFCASSSQGAYNSPLHFGNGTRLTVT.

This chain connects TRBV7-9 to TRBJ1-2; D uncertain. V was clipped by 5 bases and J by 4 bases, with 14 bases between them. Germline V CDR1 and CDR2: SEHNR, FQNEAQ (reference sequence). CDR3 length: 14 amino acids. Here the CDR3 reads CASSPGRTSYGYTF. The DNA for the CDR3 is TGTGCCAGCAGCCCGGGTAGAACGAGCTATGGCTACACCTTC.

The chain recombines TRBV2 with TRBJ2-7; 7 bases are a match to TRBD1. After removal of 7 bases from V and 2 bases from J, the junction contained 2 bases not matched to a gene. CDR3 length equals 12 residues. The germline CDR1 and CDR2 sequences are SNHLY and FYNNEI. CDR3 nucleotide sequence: TGTGCCAGCAAAGGGGGCGCCTACGAGCAGTACGTC. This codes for CASKGGAYEQYV.

The CDR3 reads CASRPATQGAGEAFF. As DNA, the CDR3 is TGTGCCAGCAGGCCTGCGACCCAGGGGGCAGGTGAAGCTTTCTTT. The chain uses TRBV5-4 and TRBJ1-1; 8 bases fit TRBD1. Losses at the gene ends were 5 bases for V and 7 bases for J; bases not matched to a gene: 13. CDR3 length equals 15 residues. Germline values: CDR1 SGHNT, CDR2 YYREEE (reference sequence).

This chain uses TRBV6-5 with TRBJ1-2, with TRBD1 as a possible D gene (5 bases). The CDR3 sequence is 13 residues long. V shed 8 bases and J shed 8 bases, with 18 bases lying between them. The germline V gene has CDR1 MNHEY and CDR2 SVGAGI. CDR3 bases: TGTGCCAGCCCCGGGGGGATGTGGGACGGCTACACCTTC. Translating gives CASPGGMWDGYTF.

CDR3 in amino acids: CASGLGFGLFF. The CDR3 DNA reads as TGTGCCAGCGGATTGGGCTTTGGACTGTTTTTT. The V gene is TRBV28, the J gene TRBJ1-4; D is unresolved. Germline lookup yields CDR1 MDHEN and CDR2 SYDVKM. The CDR3 totals 11 residues. The V end lost 8 bases, the J end lost 13 bases, and 14 bases lay between the germline ends.

DNA for the CDR3: TGTGCCAGCAGCTTATCGGCAGGAGAGCTGTTTTTT. Translating it yields CASSLSAGELFF. V is TRBV7-2 and J is TRBJ2-2, with D hard to call. CDR1 and CDR2 from the germline V gene are SGHTA and FQGNSA. The CDR3 is 12 residues long. V was trimmed by 2 bases and J by 11 bases, leaving 9 bases between them. Using reference TRBV7-2 and TRBJ2-2 for the parts outside the CDR3, the full variable domain is GAGVSQSPSNKVTEKGKDVELRCDPISGHTALYWYRQSLGQGLEFLIYFQGNSAPDKSGLPSDRFSAERTGGSVSTLTIQRTQQEDSAVYLCASSLSAGELFFGEGSRLTVL.

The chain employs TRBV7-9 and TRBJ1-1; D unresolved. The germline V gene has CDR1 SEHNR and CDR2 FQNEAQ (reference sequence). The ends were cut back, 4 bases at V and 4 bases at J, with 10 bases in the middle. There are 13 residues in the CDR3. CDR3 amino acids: CASSSNPGTEAFF. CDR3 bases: TGTGCCAGCAGCTCGAACCCGGGCACTGAAGCTTTCTTT. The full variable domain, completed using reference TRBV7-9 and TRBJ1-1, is DTGVSQNPRHKITKRGQNVTFRCDPISEHNRLYWYRQTLGQGPEFLTYFQNEAQLEKSRLLSDRFSAERPKGSFSTLEIQRTEQGDSAMYLCASSSNPGTEAFFGQGTRLTVV.

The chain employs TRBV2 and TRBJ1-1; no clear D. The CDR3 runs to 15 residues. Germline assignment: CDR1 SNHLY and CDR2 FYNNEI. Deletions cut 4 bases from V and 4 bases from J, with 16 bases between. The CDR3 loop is CASSGAPEGSTEAFF. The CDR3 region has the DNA TGTGCCAGCAGTGGAGCTCCCGAGGGTTCCACTGAAGCTTTCTTT.

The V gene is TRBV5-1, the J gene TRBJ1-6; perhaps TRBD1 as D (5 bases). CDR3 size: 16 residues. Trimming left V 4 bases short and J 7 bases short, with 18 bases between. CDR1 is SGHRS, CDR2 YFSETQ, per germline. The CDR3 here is CASSPSWGERNSPLHF. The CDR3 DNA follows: TGCGCCAGCAGCCCCTCTTGGGGGGAAAGGAATTCACCCCTCCACTTT.

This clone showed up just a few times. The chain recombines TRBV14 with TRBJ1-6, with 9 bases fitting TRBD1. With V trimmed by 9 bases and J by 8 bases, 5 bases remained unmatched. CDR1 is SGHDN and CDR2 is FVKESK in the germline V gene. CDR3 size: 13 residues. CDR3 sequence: CASRGQGDSPLHF. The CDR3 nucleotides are TGTGCCAGTAGGGGACAGGGAGATTCACCCCTCCACTTT.

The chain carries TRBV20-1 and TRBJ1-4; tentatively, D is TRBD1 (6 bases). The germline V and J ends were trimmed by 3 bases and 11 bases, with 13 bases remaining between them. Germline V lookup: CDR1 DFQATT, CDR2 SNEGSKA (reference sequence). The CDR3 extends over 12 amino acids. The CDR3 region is CSASPQGRKLFF. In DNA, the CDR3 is TGCAGTGCTAGTCCTCAGGGGCGGAAACTGTTTTTT.

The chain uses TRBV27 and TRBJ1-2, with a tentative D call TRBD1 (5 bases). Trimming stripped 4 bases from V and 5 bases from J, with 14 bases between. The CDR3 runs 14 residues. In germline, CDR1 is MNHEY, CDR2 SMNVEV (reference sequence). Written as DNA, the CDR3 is TGTGCCAGCAGTTCCTCTCGGGGGTCTTATGGCTACACCTTC. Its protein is CASSSSRGSYGYTF.

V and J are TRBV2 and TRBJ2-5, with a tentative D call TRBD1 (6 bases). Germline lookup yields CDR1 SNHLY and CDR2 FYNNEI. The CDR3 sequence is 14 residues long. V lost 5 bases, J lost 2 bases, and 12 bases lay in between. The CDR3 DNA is TGTGCCAGCAGTAAGGACAGCTATCAAGAGACCCAGTACTTC. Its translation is CASSKDSYQETQYF.

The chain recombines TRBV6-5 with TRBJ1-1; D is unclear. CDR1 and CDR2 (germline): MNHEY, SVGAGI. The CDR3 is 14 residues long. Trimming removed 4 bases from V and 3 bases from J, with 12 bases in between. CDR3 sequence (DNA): TGTGCCAGCAGTTCCTTCGGGTCGGACACTGAAGCTTTCTTT. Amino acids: CASSSFGSDTEAFF.

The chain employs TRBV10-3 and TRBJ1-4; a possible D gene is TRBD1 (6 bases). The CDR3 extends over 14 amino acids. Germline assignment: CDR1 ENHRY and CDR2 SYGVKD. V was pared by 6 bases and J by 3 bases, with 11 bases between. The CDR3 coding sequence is TGTGCCATCAGCCCGGGGGGGCCTAATGAAAAACTGTTTTTT. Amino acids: CAISPGGPNEKLFF.

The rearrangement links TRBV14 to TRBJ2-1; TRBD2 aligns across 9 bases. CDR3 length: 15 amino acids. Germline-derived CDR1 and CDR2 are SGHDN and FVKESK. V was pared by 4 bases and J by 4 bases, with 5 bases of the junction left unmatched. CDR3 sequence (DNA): TGTGCCAGCAGCCCATTTAGCGGGGGTTACAATGAGCAGTTCTTC. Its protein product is CASSPFSGGYNEQFF.

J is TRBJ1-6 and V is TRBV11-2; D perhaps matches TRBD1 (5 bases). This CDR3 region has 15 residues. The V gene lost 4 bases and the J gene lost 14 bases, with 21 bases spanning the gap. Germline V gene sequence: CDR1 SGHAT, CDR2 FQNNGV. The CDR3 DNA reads TGTGCCAGCAGCTCCTCCGGGACTTCGAGGGGATCCCTCCACTTT. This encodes CASSSSGTSRGSLHF.